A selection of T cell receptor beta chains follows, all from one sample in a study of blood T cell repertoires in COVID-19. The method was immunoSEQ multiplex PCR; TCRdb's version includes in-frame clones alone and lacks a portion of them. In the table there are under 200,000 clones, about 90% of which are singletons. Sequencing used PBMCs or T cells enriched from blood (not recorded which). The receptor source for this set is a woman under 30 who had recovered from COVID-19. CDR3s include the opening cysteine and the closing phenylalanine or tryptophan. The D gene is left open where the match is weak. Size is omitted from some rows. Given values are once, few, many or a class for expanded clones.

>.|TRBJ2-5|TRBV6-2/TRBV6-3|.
CASSYAGQETQYF
TGTGCCAGCAGTTACGCGGGCCAAGAGACCCAGTACTTC
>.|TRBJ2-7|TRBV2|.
CASSGVRGRNYEQYF
TGTGCCAGCAGTGGAGTAAGGGGCCGCAACTACGAGCAGTACTTC
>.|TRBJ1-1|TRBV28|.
CASTSGGPNTEAFF
TGTGCCAGCACGAGCGGGGGCCCGAACACTGAAGCTTTCTTT
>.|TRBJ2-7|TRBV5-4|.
CASSLAAGAFSYEQYF
TGTGCCAGCAGCTTGGCGGCGGGGGCCTTCTCCTACGAGCAGTACTTC
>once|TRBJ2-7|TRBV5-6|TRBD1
CASSPEEGTGQAYEQYF
TGTGCCAGCAGCCCCGAGGAGGGGACAGGTCAAGCCTACGAGCAGTACTTC
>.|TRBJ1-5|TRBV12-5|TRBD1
CASGTLTGTVGSNQPQHF
TGTGCTAGTGGTACCCTCACCGGGACAGTCGGTAGCAATCAGCCCCAGCATTTT
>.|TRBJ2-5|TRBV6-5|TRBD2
CASSMSSGGVETQYF
TGTGCCAGCAGTATGTCTAGCGGGGGGGTAGAGACCCAGTACTTC
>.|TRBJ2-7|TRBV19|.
CATSPRADYYEQYF
TGTGCCACCTCCCCGAGGGCGGACTACTACGAGCAGTACTTC
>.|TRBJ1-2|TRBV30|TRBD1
CAWSVGGWGYTF
TGTGCCTGGAGTGTAGGGGGCTGGGGCTACACCTTC
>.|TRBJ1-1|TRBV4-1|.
CASSPGSGGSEAFF
TGCGCCAGCAGCCCGGGCAGTGGCGGGTCTGAAGCTTTCTTT
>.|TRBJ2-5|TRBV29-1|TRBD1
CSVEGGDREVETQYF
TGCAGCGTTGAAGGGGGGGACAGGGAAGTGGAGACCCAGTACTTC
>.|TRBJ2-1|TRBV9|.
CASGHRTRGSYNEQFF
TGTGCCAGCGGGCATAGGACTCGAGGCTCCTACAATGAGCAGTTCTTC
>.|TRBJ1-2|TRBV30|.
CAWSVQGDGYTF
TGTGCCTGGAGTGTACAGGGTGATGGCTACACCTTC
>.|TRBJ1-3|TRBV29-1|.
CSVVYGGLLSSSGNTIYF
TGCAGCGTTGTGTACGGGGGACTTCTATCCTCCTCTGGAAACACCATATATTTT
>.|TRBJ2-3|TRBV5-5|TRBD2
CASSISGGADTQYF
TGTGCCAGCAGCATTAGCGGGGGGGCGGATACGCAGTATTTT
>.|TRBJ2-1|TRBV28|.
CASISSGGGPRNEQFF
TGTGCCAGCATCTCTTCTGGGGGGGGGCCTCGCAATGAGCAGTTCTTC
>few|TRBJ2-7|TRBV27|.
CASSLGKTYEQYF
TGTGCCAGCAGTTTGGGCAAAACCTACGAGCAGTACTTC
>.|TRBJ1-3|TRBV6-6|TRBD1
CASRQDRVGNTIYF
TGTGCCAGCAGACAGGACAGGGTCGGAAACACCATATATTTT
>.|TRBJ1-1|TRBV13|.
CASSRGGDRDAFF
TGTGCCAGCAGTCGGGGCGGGGATAGGGATGCTTTCTTT
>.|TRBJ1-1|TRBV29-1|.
CSVDDFRDTEAFF
TGCAGCGTGGACGATTTCAGGGACACTGAAGCTTTCTTT
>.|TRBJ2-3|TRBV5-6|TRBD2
CASSAASGGDTQYF
TGTGCCAGCAGCGCAGCTAGCGGGGGCGATACGCAGTATTTT
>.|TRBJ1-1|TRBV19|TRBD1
CASSRGQGAEAFF
TGTGCCAGTAGTAGGGGACAGGGGGCTGAAGCTTTCTTT
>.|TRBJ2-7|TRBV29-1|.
CSVGGSHEQYF
TGCAGCGTTGGAGGGTCCCACGAGCAGTACTTC
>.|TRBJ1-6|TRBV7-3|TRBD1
CASSLRPTGGDSPLHF
TGTGCCAGCAGCTTACGCCCGACAGGGGGAGATTCACCCCTCCACTTT
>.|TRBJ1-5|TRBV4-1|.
CASSQEYTPRGNQPQHF
TGCGCCAGCAGCCAAGAATATACCCCCCGGGGCAATCAGCCCCAGCATTTT
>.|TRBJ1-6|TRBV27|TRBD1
CASSLNRQGRSPLHF
TGTGCCAGCAGTTTAAACCGACAGGGGCGATCACCCCTCCACTTT
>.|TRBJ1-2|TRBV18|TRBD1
CASSPSGGDGYTF
TGTGCCAGCTCACCTTCAGGGGGCGATGGCTACACCTTC
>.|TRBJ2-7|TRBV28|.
CASSSGLYEQYF
TGTGCCAGCAGTTCAGGCCTCTACGAGCAGTACTTC
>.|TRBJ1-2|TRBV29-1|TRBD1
CSVVPGGYGYTF
TGCAGCGTTGTTCCAGGGGGCTATGGCTACACCTTC
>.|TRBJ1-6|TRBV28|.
CASSFTGDNSPLHF
TGTGCCAGCAGTTTTACAGGAGATAATTCACCCCTCCACTTT
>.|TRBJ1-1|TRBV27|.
CASTSTSLGGLDTEAFF
TGTGCCAGCACCTCCACTAGCCTCGGGGGGCTGGACACTGAAGCTTTCTTT
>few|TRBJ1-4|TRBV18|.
CASSPLDAGEGGEKLFF
TGTGCCAGCTCACCTCTTGACGCCGGGGAGGGAGGCGAAAAACTGTTTTTT
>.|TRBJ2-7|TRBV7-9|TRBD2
CASSLTSGGFDEQYF
TGTGCCAGCAGCTTGACTAGCGGGGGTTTCGACGAGCAGTACTTC
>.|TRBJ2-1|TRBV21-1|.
CASSKPETAPRTTYYNEQFF
TGTGCCAGCAGCAAACCCGAGACAGCGCCACGTACCACATACTACAATGAGCAGTTCTTC
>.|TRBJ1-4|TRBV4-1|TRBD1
CASSQDVRGPTNEKLFF
TGCGCCAGCAGCCAAGACGTCAGGGGGCCAACTAATGAAAAACTGTTTTTT
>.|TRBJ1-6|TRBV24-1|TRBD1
CATSEDRGRNSPLHF
TGTGCCACCAGTGAAGACAGGGGGCGGAATTCACCCCTCCACTTT
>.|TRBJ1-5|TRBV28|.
CASSLSSVPQPQHF
TGTGCCAGCAGTTTATCCTCCGTCCCGCAGCCCCAGCATTTT
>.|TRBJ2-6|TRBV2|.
CASRQTSGANVLTF
TGTGCCAGCAGACAGACCTCTGGGGCCAACGTCCTGACTTTC
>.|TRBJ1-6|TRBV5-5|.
CASSLSGYSNSPLHF
TGTGCCAGCAGCTTGTCAGGATATAGTAATTCACCCCTCCACTTT
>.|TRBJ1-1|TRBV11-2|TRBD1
CASSSYPGTGVRGTEAFF
TGTGCCAGCAGCTCCTATCCCGGGACAGGGGTTCGGGGGACTGAAGCTTTCTTT
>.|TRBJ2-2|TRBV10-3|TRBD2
CAIRGGLAAGAGELFF
TGTGCCATCAGAGGGGGACTAGCGGCCGGGGCCGGGGAGCTGTTTTTT
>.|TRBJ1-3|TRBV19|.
CASILDSGAGNTIYF
TGTGCCAGTATATTGGATTCGGGGGCTGGAAACACCATATATTTT
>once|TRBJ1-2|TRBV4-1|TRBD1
CASSQVGTGFYGYTF
TGCGCCAGCAGCCAAGTAGGGACAGGGTTCTATGGCTACACCTTC
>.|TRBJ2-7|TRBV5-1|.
CASSLGGTQGFYEQYF
TGCGCCAGCAGCTTGGGGGGCACACAGGGTTTCTACGAGCAGTACTTC
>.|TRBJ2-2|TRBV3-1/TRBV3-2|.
CASSPPVVTGELFF
TGTGCCAGCTCCCCACCGGTGGTCACCGGGGAGCTGTTTTTT
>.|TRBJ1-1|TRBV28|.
CASINTGGFEAFF
TGTGCCAGCATAAATACCGGGGGATTTGAAGCTTTCTTT
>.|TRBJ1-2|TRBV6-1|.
CASSEVGGGHGYTF
TGTGCCAGCAGTGAAGTGGGCGGGGGCCATGGCTACACCTTC
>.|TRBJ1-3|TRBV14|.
CASSQAGIGNTIYF
TGTGCCAGCAGCCAAGCGGGGATTGGAAACACCATATATTTT
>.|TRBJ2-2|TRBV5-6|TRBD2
CASSRLAGNTGELFF
TGTGCCAGCAGCCGACTAGCGGGGAACACCGGGGAGCTGTTTTTT
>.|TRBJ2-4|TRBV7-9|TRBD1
CASSRTGAKNIQYF
TGTGCCAGCAGCCGGACAGGGGCCAAAAACATTCAGTACTTC
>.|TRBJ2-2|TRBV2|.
CASSEPGGHTGELFF
TGTGCCAGCAGTGAACCGGGGGGCCACACCGGGGAGCTGTTTTTT
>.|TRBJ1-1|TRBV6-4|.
CASSVISSGPNTEAFF
TGTGCCAGCAGTGTCATCTCTAGTGGCCCGAACACTGAAGCTTTCTTT
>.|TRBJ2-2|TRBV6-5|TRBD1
CASWVTGTEAGELFF
TGTGCCAGCTGGGTTACCGGGACAGAAGCCGGGGAGCTGTTTTTT
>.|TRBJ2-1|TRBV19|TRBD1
CASSDLRTGASYNEQFF
TGTGCCAGTAGTGACCTTCGGACAGGGGCCTCCTACAATGAGCAGTTCTTC
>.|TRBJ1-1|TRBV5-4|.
CASGAWRETTEAFF
TGTGCCAGCGGAGCATGGAGGGAGACCACTGAAGCTTTCTTT
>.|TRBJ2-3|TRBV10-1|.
CASSEELGTDTQYF
TGCGCCAGCAGTGAAGAGTTGGGCACAGATACGCAGTATTTT
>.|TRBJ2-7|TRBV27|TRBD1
CASSLSADRYYEQYF
TGTGCCAGCAGTTTATCGGCGGACAGGTACTACGAGCAGTACTTC
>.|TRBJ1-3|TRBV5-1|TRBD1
CASSRGQGGSGNTIYF
TGCGCCAGCAGCCGTGGACAGGGCGGCTCTGGAAACACCATATATTTT